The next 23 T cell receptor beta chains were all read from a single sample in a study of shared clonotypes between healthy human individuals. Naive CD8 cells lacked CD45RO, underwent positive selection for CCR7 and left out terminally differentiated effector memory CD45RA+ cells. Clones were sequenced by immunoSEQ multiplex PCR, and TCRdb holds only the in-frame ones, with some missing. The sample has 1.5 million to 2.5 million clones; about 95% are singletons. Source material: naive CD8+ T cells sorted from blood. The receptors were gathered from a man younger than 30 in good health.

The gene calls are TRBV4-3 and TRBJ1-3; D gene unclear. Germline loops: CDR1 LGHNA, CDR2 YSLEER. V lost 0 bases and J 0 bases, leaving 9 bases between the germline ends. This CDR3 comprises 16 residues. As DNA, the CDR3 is TGCGCCAGCAGCCAAGAAGCAACAGACTCTGGAAACACCATATATTTT. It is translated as CASSQEATDSGNTIYF.

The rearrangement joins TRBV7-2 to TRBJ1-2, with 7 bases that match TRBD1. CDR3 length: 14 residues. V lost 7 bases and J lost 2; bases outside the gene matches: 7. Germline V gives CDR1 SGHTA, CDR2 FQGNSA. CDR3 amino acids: CASTPRGQNYGYTF. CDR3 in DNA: TGTGCCAGCACCCCGAGGGGACAGAACTATGGCTACACCTTC.

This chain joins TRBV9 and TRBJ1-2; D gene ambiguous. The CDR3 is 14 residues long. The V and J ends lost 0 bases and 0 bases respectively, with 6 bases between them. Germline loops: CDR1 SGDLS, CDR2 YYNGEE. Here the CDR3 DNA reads TGTGCCAGCAGCGTAGCTACAGCTAACTATGGCTACACCTTC. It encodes CASSVATANYGYTF. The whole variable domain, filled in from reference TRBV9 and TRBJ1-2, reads DSGVTQTPKHLITATGQRVTLRCSPRSGDLSVYWYQQSLDQGLQFLIQYYNGEERAKGNILERFSAQQFPDLHSELNLSSLELGDSALYFCASSVATANYGYTFGSGTRLTVV.

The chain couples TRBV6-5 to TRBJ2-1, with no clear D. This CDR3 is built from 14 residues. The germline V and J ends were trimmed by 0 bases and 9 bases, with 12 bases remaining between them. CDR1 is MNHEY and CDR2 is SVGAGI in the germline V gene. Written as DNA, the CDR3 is TGTGCCAGCAGTTACTCTCCCCTGGGTGGTGAGCAGTTCTTC. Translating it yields CASSYSPLGGEQFF.

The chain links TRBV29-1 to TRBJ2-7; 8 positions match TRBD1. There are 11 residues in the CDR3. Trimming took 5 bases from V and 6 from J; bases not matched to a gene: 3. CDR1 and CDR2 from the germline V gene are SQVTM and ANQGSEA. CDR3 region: CSVRQGREQYF. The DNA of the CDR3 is TGCAGCGTTAGACAGGGGCGCGAGCAGTACTTC.

As DNA, the CDR3 is TGTGCCAGTGGGGTTCAGGGGGTACAGGAGTCCTACGAGCAGTACTTC. Protein: CASGVQGVQESYEQYF. The rearrangement uses TRBV27 and TRBJ2-7, with TRBD1 identical over 7 bases. This CDR3 is built from 16 residues. Germline CDR1 MNHEY, CDR2 SMNVEV (reference sequence). Unmatched junction bases numbered 15, after V lost 9 bases and J lost 1 base.

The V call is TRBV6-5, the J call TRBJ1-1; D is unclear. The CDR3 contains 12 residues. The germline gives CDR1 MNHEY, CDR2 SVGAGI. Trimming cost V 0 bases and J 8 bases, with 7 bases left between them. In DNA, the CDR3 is TGTGCCAGCAGTTACTCGGGCCAAGAAGCTTTCTTT. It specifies CASSYSGQEAFF.

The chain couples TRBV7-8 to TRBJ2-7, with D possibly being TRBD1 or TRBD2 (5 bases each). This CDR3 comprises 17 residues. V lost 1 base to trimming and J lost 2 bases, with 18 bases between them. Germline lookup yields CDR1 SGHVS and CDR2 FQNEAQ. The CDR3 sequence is CASSLVFGIEGPYEQYF. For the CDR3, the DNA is TGTGCCAGCAGCTTAGTATTCGGAATTGAGGGGCCCTACGAGCAGTACTTC.

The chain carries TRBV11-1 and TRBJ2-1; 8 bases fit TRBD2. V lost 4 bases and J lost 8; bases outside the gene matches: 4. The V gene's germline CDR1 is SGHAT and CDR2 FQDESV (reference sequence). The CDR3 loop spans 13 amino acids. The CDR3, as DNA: TGTGCCAGCAGCTATGCGGGGGGCGATGAGCAGTTCTTC. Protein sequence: CASSYAGGDEQFF.

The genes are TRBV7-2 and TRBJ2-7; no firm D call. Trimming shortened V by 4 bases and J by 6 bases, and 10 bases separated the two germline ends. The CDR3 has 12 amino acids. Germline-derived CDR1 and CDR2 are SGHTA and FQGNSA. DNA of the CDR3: TGTGCCAGCAGCTACGATCGCGGCGAGCAGTACTTC. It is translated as CASSYDRGEQYF. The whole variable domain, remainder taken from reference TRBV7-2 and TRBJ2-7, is GAGVSQSPSNKVTEKGKDVELRCDPISGHTALYWYRQSLGQGLEFLIYFQGNSAPDKSGLPSDRFSAERTGGSVSTLTIQRTQQEDSAVYLCASSYDRGEQYFGPGTRLTVT.

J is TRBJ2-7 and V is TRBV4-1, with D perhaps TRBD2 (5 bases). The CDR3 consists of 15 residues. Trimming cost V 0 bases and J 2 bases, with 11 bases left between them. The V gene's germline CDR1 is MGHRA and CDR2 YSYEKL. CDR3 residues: CASSQDDYFTYEQYF. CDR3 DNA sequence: TGCGCCAGCAGCCAAGATGACTACTTCACCTACGAGCAGTACTTC.

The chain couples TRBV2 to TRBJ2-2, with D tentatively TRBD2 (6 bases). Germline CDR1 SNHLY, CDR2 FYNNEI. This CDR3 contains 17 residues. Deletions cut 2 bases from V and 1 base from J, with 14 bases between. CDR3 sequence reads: CASSEPEEGVNTGELFF. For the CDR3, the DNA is TGTGCCAGCAGTGAACCTGAGGAGGGAGTGAACACCGGGGAGCTGTTTTTT.

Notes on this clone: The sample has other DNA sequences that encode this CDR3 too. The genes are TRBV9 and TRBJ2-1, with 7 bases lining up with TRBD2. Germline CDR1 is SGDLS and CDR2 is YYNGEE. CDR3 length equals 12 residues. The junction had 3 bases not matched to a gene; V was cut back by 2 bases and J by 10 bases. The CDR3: CASSVTGGEQFF. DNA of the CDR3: TGTGCCAGCAGCGTGACGGGGGGAGAGCAGTTCTTC.

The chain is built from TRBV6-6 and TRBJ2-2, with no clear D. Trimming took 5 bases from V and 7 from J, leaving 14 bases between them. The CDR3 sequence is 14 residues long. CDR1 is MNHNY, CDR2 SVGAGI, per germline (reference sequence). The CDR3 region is CASSDVGLDGELFF. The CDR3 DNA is TGTGCCAGCAGTGATGTAGGGCTCGACGGGGAGCTGTTTTTT.

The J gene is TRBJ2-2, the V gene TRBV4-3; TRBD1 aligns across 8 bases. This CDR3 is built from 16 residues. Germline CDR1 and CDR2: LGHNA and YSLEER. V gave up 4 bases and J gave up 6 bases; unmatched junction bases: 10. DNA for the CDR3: TGCGCCAGCAGCCGGGCGGACAGGGCGGGGTCCGGGGAGCTGTTTTTT. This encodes CASSRADRAGSGELFF.

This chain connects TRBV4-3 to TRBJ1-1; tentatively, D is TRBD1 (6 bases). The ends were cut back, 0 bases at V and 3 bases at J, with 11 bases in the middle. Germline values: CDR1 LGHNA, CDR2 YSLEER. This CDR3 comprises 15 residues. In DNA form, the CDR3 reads TGCGCCAGCAGCCAAGATTGGGGGGCCGACACTGAAGCTTTCTTT. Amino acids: CASSQDWGADTEAFF.

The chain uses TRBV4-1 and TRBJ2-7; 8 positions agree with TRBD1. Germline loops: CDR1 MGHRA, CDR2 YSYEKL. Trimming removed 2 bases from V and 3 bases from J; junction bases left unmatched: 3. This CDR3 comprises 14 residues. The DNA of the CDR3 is TGCGCCAGCAGCCAAAAGACAGGGGACTACGAGCAGTACTTC. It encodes CASSQKTGDYEQYF.

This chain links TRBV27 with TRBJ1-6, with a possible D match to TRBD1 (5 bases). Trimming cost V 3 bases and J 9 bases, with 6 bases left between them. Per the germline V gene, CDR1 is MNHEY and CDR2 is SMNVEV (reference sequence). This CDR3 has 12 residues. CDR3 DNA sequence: TGTGCCAGCAGTTTGCAGGGTTCACCCCTCCACTTT. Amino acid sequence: CASSLQGSPLHF.

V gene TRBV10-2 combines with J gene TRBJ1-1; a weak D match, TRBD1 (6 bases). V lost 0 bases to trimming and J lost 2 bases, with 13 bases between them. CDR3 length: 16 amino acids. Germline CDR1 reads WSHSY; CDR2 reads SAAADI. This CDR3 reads CASSESSQGPNTEAFF. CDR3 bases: TGCGCCAGCAGTGAGTCGTCACAGGGACCCAACACTGAAGCTTTCTTT.

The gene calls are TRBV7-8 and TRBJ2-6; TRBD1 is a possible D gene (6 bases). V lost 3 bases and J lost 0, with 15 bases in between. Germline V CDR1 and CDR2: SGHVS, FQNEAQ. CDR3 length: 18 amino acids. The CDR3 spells CASSFVTGQSSGANVLTF. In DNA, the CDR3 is TGTGCCAGCAGCTTCGTGACAGGACAGAGCTCTGGGGCCAACGTCCTGACTTTC. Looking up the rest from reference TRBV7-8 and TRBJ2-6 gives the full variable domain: GAGVSQSPRYKVAKRGQDVALRCDPISGHVSLFWYQQALGQGPEFLTYFQNEAQLDKSGLPSDRFFAERPEGSVSTLKIQRTQQEDSAVYLCASSFVTGQSSGANVLTFGAGSRLTVL.

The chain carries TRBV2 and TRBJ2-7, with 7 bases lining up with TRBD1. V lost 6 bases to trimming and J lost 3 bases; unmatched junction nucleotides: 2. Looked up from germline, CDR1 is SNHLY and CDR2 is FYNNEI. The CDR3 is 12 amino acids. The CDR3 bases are TGTGCCAGCAGGTGGACAGGCTACGAGCAGTACTTC. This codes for CASRWTGYEQYF.

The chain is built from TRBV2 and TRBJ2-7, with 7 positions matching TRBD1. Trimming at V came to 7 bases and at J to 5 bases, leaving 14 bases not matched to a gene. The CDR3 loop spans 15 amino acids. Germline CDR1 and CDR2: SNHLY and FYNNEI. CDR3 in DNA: TGTGCCAGCATTGTTGTTGAAGGGGGCCCGAACGAGCAGTACTTC. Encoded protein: CASIVVEGGPNEQYF.

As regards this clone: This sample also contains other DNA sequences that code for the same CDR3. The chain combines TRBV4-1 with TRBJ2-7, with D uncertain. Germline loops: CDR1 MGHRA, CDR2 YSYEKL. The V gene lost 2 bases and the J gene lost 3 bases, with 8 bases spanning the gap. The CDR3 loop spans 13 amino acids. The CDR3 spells CASSQKEGYEQYF. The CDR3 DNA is TGCGCCAGCAGCCAAAAGGAAGGCTACGAGCAGTACTTC.